This T cell receptor (beta chain) was found in a study of blood T cell repertoires in COVID-19. Study details: Specimens from acute and convalescent COVID-19 originated in the United States, Italy and Spain. T cells, B-cell-depleted T cells, or PBMCs provided the cDNA or gDNA that served as material.

Original processing methods: Estimates of nucleated cell counts were drawn from the amplification of reference gene primers. Using immunoSEQ multiplex PCR, the repertoire was profiled, and TCRdb retains in-frame clones only, with some absent. V, J and clone size reflect that table, while D and trimming were determined from the DNA. The sample shows about 210,000 clones, around 84% of them seen only once. The V gene's germline CDR1 is MDHEN and CDR2 SYDVKM. CDR3 size: 14 residues. With V trimmed by 5 bases and J by 7 bases, 6 bases remained unmatched. The J gene is TRBJ1-5, the V gene TRBV28, with 9 bases fitting TRBD1. Sequences were obtained from peripheral blood. The sequence derives from a man in his fifties or sixties with active or convalescent COVID-19. The CDR3 DNA follows: TGTGCCAGCAGTCCAGGACAGGGGTCACAGCCCCAGCATTTT. This codes for CASSPGQGSQPQHF. The complete variable domain, with remaining parts taken from reference TRBV28 and TRBJ1-5, reads DVKVTQSSRYLVKRTGEKVFLECVQDMDHENMFWYRQDPGLGLRLIYFSYDVKMKEKGDIPEGYSVSREKKERFSLILESASTNQTSMYLCASSPGQGSQPQHFGDGTRLSIL.